Listed below are T cell receptor beta chains from one sample, sequenced in a study of blood T cell repertoires in COVID-19. The repertoire was sequenced with immunoSEQ multiplex PCR; TCRdb's copy has only in-frame clones and lacks some. The data show under 40,000 clones, around nine tenths seen once. Source material: peripheral blood. All receptors come from a woman of 80 years or more with active or convalescent COVID-19. Both conserved end residues are part of each CDR3. Each record gives: clone size, J gene, D gene, V gene, CDR3 protein, CDR3 DNA. D genes are given only for firm matches. The listing skips clone size in some rows; elsewhere it reads once, few, many or a size class.

>NA|TRBJ2-1|NA|TRBV2
CASSEQGIGNEQFF
TGTGCCAGCAGTGAACAGGGTATTGGCAATGAGCAGTTCTTC
>NA|TRBJ2-3|TRBD2|TRBV7-8
CASSPTHWTSGGASISTDTQYF
TGTGCCAGCAGCCCCACCCACTGGACTAGCGGGGGGGCCAGTATTAGCACAGATACGCAGTATTTT
>NA|TRBJ2-2|TRBD2|TRBV4-2
CASSQDLAGGPTGELFF
TGTGCCAGCAGCCAAGATTTAGCGGGGGGGCCTACCGGGGAGCTGTTTTTT
>NA|TRBJ1-2|TRBD1|TRBV14
CASSPGTDLYGYTF
TGTGCCAGCAGCCCCGGGACAGACCTTTATGGCTACACCTTC
>NA|TRBJ2-1|TRBD1|TRBV10-2
CASTPTGGAFNEQFF
TGCGCCAGCACCCCGACAGGGGGCGCTTTCAATGAGCAGTTCTTC
>NA|TRBJ1-4|NA|TRBV7-9
CASSLDSATNEKLFF
TGTGCCAGCAGCCTAGACAGTGCAACTAATGAAAAACTGTTTTTT
>few|TRBJ2-4|TRBD1|TRBV7-9
CASSSPRGHVGKNIQYF
TGTGCCAGCAGCTCCCCTAGGGGGCACGTGGGCAAAAACATTCAGTACTTC
>NA|TRBJ2-1|NA|TRBV24-1
CATSDSGRKGDTQFF
TGTGCCACCAGTGATTCGGGGAGAAAGGGAGACACGCAGTTCTTC
>NA|TRBJ1-5|NA|TRBV15
CATSRSKRGGSNQPQHF
TGTGCCACCAGCAGATCAAAACGGGGAGGTAGCAATCAGCCCCAGCATTTT
>once|TRBJ2-1|TRBD2|TRBV6-4
CASSIRLAGEGGEQFF
TGTGCCAGCAGTATAAGGCTAGCGGGGGAAGGCGGTGAGCAGTTCTTC
>NA|TRBJ1-2|TRBD1|TRBV5-4
CASSLDRGYGYTF
TGTGCCAGCAGCTTGGACAGGGGTTATGGCTACACCTTC
>once|TRBJ2-2|NA|TRBV21-1
CASSKKGQVNTGELFF
TGTGCCAGCAGCAAAAAAGGACAGGTGAACACCGGGGAGCTGTTTTTT
>NA|TRBJ1-2|NA|TRBV9
CASSVAGANYGYTF
TGTGCCAGCAGCGTAGCAGGGGCTAACTATGGCTACACCTTC
>NA|TRBJ2-1|TRBD2|TRBV19
CASSERGGLNEQFF
TGTGCCAGTAGTGAGCGGGGGGGCCTGAATGAGCAGTTCTTC
>NA|TRBJ1-1|TRBD1|TRBV19
CATYRGQYTEAFF
TGTGCCACATACAGGGGGCAGTACACTGAAGCTTTCTTT
>NA|TRBJ1-1|NA|TRBV28
CASSLRRGVFRGAFF
TGTGCCAGCAGTTTAAGGCGGGGGGTTTTTCGAGGAGCTTTCTTT
>NA|TRBJ1-3|NA|TRBV7-9
CASSLVGAPGNTIYF
TGTGCCAGCAGCTTAGTGGGGGCACCTGGAAACACCATATATTTT
>NA|TRBJ1-6|NA|TRBV9
CASSQTGGTNSPLHF
TGTGCCAGCAGCCAGACGGGAGGGACCAATTCACCCCTCCACTTT
>NA|TRBJ2-7|TRBD2|TRBV5-1
CASSARRTSGGNEQYF
TGCGCCAGCAGCGCTAGGAGGACTAGCGGGGGGAACGAGCAGTACTTC
>NA|TRBJ2-1|TRBD2|TRBV2
CASKERSGGSYNEQFF
TGTGCCAGCAAAGAACGGTCGGGGGGGTCCTACAATGAGCAGTTCTTC
>NA|TRBJ1-2|NA|TRBV6-5
CASNTRRNTNYGYTF
TGTGCCAGCAACACCCGCAGGAACACTAACTATGGCTACACCTTC
>NA|TRBJ2-5|TRBD2|TRBV9
CASSVEPLAGGGETQYF
TGTGCCAGCAGCGTAGAACCCCTAGCGGGGGGCGGAGAGACCCAGTACTTC
>NA|TRBJ1-5|NA|TRBV7-9
CASSVTGFSQPQHF
TGTGCCAGCAGCGTGACAGGCTTTAGTCAGCCCCAGCATTTT
>NA|TRBJ2-2|TRBD2|TRBV7-6
CASSLEGTSITGELFF
TGTGCCAGCAGCTTAGAGGGGACTAGCATCACCGGGGAGCTGTTTTTT
>NA|TRBJ1-1|NA|TRBV21-1
CASSNPRGGTEAFF
TGTGCCAGCAGCAATCCCAGGGGAGGGACTGAAGCTTTCTTT